This entry lists 29 T cell receptor beta chains sequenced from one sample in a study of CD4 and CD8 cells across lung adenocarcinoma regions. From the PCR reads, TCRdb called clonotypes with MiXCR, one entry per CDR3 protein. The sample contains about 18,000 distinct CDR3 sequences, 50% of which appear only once. Sequencing was performed on CD8+ T cells from the margin of a lung tumor. The origin of the receptors is a male donor with lung adenocarcinoma. The CD4 and CD8 labels of this study may be unreliable.

The V and J genes are TRBV6-1 and TRBJ2-1; D may be TRBD1 or TRBD2 (7 bases each). The end of the DNA aligns better with TRBJ2-5, so the J call may be wrong. The CDR3 covers 16 residues. CDR1 is MNHNS, CDR2 SASEGT, per germline. The CDR3 loop is CASSEVPGGGQETQYF. The CDR3 DNA follows: TGTGCCAGCAGTGAAGTTCCAGGGGGGGGACAAGAGACCCAGTACTTC.

The rearrangement uses TRBV6-1 and TRBJ2-1; no definite D call. Germline values: CDR1 MNHNS, CDR2 SASEGT. The V and J ends lost 7 bases and 5 bases respectively, with 15 bases between them. CDR3 size: 14 residues. CDR3 nucleotides: TGTGCCAGCAAAACGGCTCTAAAAAACAATGAGCAGTTCTTC. Translating gives CASKTALKNNEQFF.

The chain carries TRBV6-1 and TRBJ2-1; D is unresolved. Germline assignment: CDR1 MNHNS and CDR2 SASEGT. V was pared by 5 bases and J by 9 bases, with 8 bases between. The CDR3 length is 11 residues. CDR3: CASSRDGEQFF. CDR3 coding DNA: TGTGCCAGCAGTCGAGATGGTGAGCAGTTCTTC.

In this sample, this clonotype turned up a few times. This chain uses TRBV10-3 with TRBJ2-5, with 7 positions matching TRBD2. Germline trimming cut 0 bases from V and 3 bases from J; bases unmatched to any gene: 4. The V gene's germline CDR1 is ENHRY and CDR2 SYGVKD. This CDR3 comprises 15 residues. As DNA, the CDR3 is TGTGCCATCAGTGAGTCGGGACTACCAAAAGAGACCCAGTACTTC. Protein sequence: CAISESGLPKETQYF.

This clonotype turned up a few times. The chain recombines TRBV11-2 with TRBJ1-3, with D possibly TRBD1 on 5 matching bases. The germline gives CDR1 SGHAT, CDR2 FQNNGV. The V end was cut by 3 bases, the J end by 1 base, with 7 bases between. The CDR3 has 14 residues. The CDR3 DNA reads TGTGCCAGCAGCTTGGCAGGGTCTGGAAACACCATATATTTT. Translated: CASSLAGSGNTIYF.

In this sample, this clonotype is medium-sized. The chain is built from TRBV27 and TRBJ2-5; D is possibly TRBD2 (5 bases). V lost 6 bases and J lost 0, with 17 bases in between. Germline CDR1 and CDR2: MNHEY and SMNVEV (reference sequence). The CDR3 spans 16 residues. CDR3 coding DNA: TGTGCCAGCAGGATAAGAGCGGCCACGTACCAAGAGACCCAGTACTTC. This codes for CASRIRAATYQETQYF.

This clonotype was counted many times. The chain links TRBV6-1 to TRBJ2-2; D is possibly TRBD1 (6 bases). The V gene lost 7 bases and the J gene lost 5 bases, with 11 bases spanning the gap. The germline V gene encodes CDR1 MNHNS and CDR2 SASEGT. The CDR3 is 13 residues long. CDR3 amino acids: CASKGVGTGELFF. Here the CDR3 DNA reads TGTGCCAGCAAGGGGGTGGGGACCGGGGAGCTGTTTTTT.

This chain uses TRBV6-1 with TRBJ2-3; a possible D gene is TRBD1 (6 bases). The J call is in doubt because the DNA end fits TRBJ2-7 better. CDR1 MNHNS and CDR2 SASEGT come from the germline V gene. This CDR3 spans 14 amino acids. CDR3 nucleotide sequence: TGTGCCAGCAGGACTGACAGGACCAAAGATACGCAGTACTTC. As protein: CASRTDRTKDTQYF.

This clonotype was seen more than once but under ten times. V gene TRBV12-5 combines with J gene TRBJ2-3, with no clear D. Germline assignment: CDR1 LGHNT and CDR2 FRNRAP. V lost 6 bases and J lost 1, with 14 bases in between. The CDR3 totals 15 residues. DNA of the CDR3: TGTGCTAGTGGCCACCGGGTCCGGGGCACAGATACGCAGTATTTT. Translation gives CASGHRVRGTDTQYF.

J is TRBJ2-1 and V is TRBV20-1; a weak D match, TRBD2 (5 bases). TRBJ2-7 matches the DNA end more closely, so the J call is doubtful. Germline V CDR1 and CDR2: DFQATT, SNEGSKA (reference sequence). The CDR3 consists of 14 residues. The CDR3 loop reads CSARDAGVSYEQYF. DNA for the CDR3: TGCAGTGCTAGAGATGCGGGTGTCTCCTACGAGCAGTACTTC.

This clonotype was found a few times. This rearrangement joins TRBV6-1 to TRBJ2-4; TRBD1 agrees at 8 bases. After removal of 5 bases from V and 6 bases from J, the junction contained 6 bases not matched to a gene. The germline CDR1 and CDR2 sequences are MNHNS and SASEGT. The CDR3 length is 14 residues. CDR3 DNA sequence: TGTGCCAGCAGTCCGGACAGGGTCCGAAACATTCAGTACTTC. It yields the protein CASSPDRVRNIQYF.

The rearrangement joins TRBV6-1 to TRBJ2-3; D gene uncertain. Trimming cost V 8 bases and J 8 bases, with 17 bases left between them. CDR1 is MNHNS, CDR2 SASEGT, per germline. The CDR3 contains 13 residues. In DNA form, the CDR3 reads TGTGCCAGCGAGAAAGTTGTTTTTGGTACGCAGTATTTT. Protein sequence: CASEKVVFGTQYF.

This clonotype qualifies as medium-sized. The V and J genes are TRBV7-2 and TRBJ2-5; D call uncertain. The CDR3 is made up of 11 amino acids. Germline CDR1 SGHTA, CDR2 FQGNSA. V lost 2 bases, J lost 5 bases, and 3 bases lay in between. The CDR3 spells CASSLTETQYF. CDR3 in DNA: TGTGCCAGCAGCTTAACCGAGACCCAGTACTTC.

Details on this clonotype: A read error may explain this, as a much larger clone is one base away. The chain joins TRBV6-1 to TRBJ2-1, with D perhaps being TRBD1 or TRBD2 (5 bases each). V was cut by 8 bases and J by 13 bases, with 12 bases left in between. The germline V gene has CDR1 MNHNS and CDR2 SASEGT. This CDR3 is 10 amino acids long. The CDR3 region is CASWDETQFF. The CDR3 DNA is TGTGCCAGCTGGGACGAGACCCAGTTCTTC.

V usage is TRBV6-4 and J usage is TRBJ2-3, with 8 bases that match TRBD2. The ends lost 5 bases at V and 4 bases at J; junction bases unmatched: 11. CDR3 length: 16 residues. The germline gives CDR1 MRHNA, CDR2 SNTAGT. CDR3 amino acids: CASSPVSGGGSDTQYF. The CDR3, as DNA: TGTGCCAGCAGTCCCGTCAGCGGGGGTGGGTCAGATACGCAGTATTTT.

V usage is TRBV28 and J usage is TRBJ2-1; D unclear. CDR3 length equals 17 residues. V gave up 6 bases and J gave up 0 bases, with 18 bases separating them. Germline V gene sequence: CDR1 MDHEN, CDR2 SYDVKM. The CDR3 DNA follows: TGTGCCAGCAGCCGAATTTCACAGAAAGCCTCCTACAATGAGCAGTTCTTC. Translating it yields CASSRISQKASYNEQFF.

The rearrangement uses TRBV6-1 and TRBJ2-5, with 10 bases that match TRBD2. The V gene end was trimmed by 6 bases and the J gene end by 5 bases; junction bases not matched to a gene: 9. In germline, CDR1 is MNHNS, CDR2 SASEGT. This CDR3 comprises 15 residues. The DNA of the CDR3 is TGTGCCAGCAGGCTTAGCGGGAGGCGAGCGGAGACCCAGTACTTC. Its translation is CASRLSGRRAETQYF.

A remark on this clonotype: Being one base from a much bigger clone, this may be a read error. The rearrangement joins TRBV27 to TRBJ2-1; a weak D match, TRBD2 (5 bases). The last part of the DNA fits TRBJ2-7 better; the J call may be wrong. The CDR3 runs to 13 residues. CDR1 and CDR2 from the germline V gene are MNHEY and SMNVEV (reference sequence). CDR3 nucleotides: TGTGCCAGCAGCTTTATAAGCGGTGAGGGGCAGTACTTC. Residues: CASSFISGEGQYF.

V usage is TRBV12-3 or TRBV12-4 and J usage is TRBJ2-4, with D perhaps being TRBD1 or TRBD2 (6 bases each). The CDR3 runs to 15 residues. The V and J ends lost 9 bases and 12 bases respectively, with 27 bases between them. CDR3: CARGLGGPRQDTQYF. Written as DNA, the CDR3 is TGTGCCAGGGGGCTCGGGGGCCCACGACAAGACACTCAGTACTTC.

This clonotype was seen repeatedly, ten times or more. The chain couples TRBV7-2 to TRBJ2-5; perhaps TRBD1 as D (6 bases). V was shortened by 1 base and J by 11 bases, with 14 bases between the two germline ends. This CDR3 contains 13 residues. Germline lookup yields CDR1 SGHTA and CDR2 FQGNSA. The CDR3 is CASSLGQVGEQYF. The DNA of the CDR3 is TGTGCCAGCAGCTTAGGACAGGTTGGTGAGCAGTACTTC.

This chain joins TRBV6-1 and TRBJ2-7, with 7 bases identical to TRBD1. Trimming removed 8 bases from V and 3 bases from J; junction bases left unmatched: 4. Germline loops: CDR1 MNHNS, CDR2 SASEGT. The CDR3 is 12 residues long. CDR3 region: CASSRTGYEQYF. CDR3 DNA: TGTGCCAGCTCCCGGACAGGCTACGAGCAGTACTTC.

This chain joins TRBV6-1 and TRBJ1-2, with TRBD1 matching over 10 bases. This CDR3 comprises 15 residues. Germline CDR1 is MNHNS and CDR2 is SASEGT. V trimming: 3 bases; J trimming: 3 bases; junction bases outside the gene matches: 4. CDR3 in amino acids: CASSDRDRGDYGYTF. CDR3 DNA sequence: TGTGCCAGCAGTGACCGGGACAGGGGTGACTATGGCTACACCTTC.

This clonotype was found a few times. The DNA of the CDR3 is TGTGCCAGCAGCAGGGAGGGATCCTACGAGCAGTACTTC. Its protein product is CASSREGSYEQYF. The rearrangement uses TRBV6-1 and TRBJ2-1; TRBD2 agrees at 7 bases. The DNA end favors TRBJ2-7, so the J call may be wrong. Per germline, CDR1 MNHNS and CDR2 SASEGT. This CDR3 is built from 13 residues.

The J gene is TRBJ2-5, the V gene TRBV5-1; D unclear. Per germline, CDR1 SGHRS and CDR2 YFSETQ. The CDR3 contains 14 residues. The V end lost 0 bases, the J end lost 5 bases, and 11 bases lay between the germline ends. CDR3 in amino acids: CASSLGSARETQYF. CDR3 DNA: TGCGCCAGCAGCTTGGGGTCCGCGCGGGAGACCCAGTACTTC.

This clonotype was found a few times. The germline gene is not matched at one end of the junction; a read error may be the cause. This chain joins TRBV6-1 and TRBJ2-3; D is tentatively TRBD1 or TRBD2 (5 bases each). The germline CDR1 and CDR2 sequences are MNHNS and SASEGT. This CDR3 comprises 16 residues. The CDR3 bases are TGTGCCAGCAGGGGAGCCGGGACCGGGGATGGGGATACCCAGTATTTC. As protein: CASRGAGTGDGDTQYF.

The J gene is TRBJ2-3, the V gene TRBV6-5, with 7 bases that match TRBD2. This CDR3 comprises 15 residues. J was trimmed by 2 bases and V by 4 bases; bases with no gene match: 6. CDR1 MNHEY and CDR2 SVGAGI come from the germline V gene. CDR3 loop: CASSSRGNATDTQYF. The CDR3 bases are TGTGCCAGCAGTTCGCGGGGGAACGCCACAGATACGCAGTATTTT.

Ten or more counts support this clonotype. The chain is built from TRBV27 and TRBJ2-7; 10 positions match TRBD1. Trimming cost V 4 bases and J 0 bases; bases outside gene matches: 3. Per germline, CDR1 MNHEY and CDR2 SMNVEV (reference sequence). The CDR3 sequence is 15 residues long. In nucleotides, the CDR3 is TGTGCCAGCAGTTCCCGGACAGGGGGCTCCTACGAGCAGTACTTC. It encodes CASSSRTGGSYEQYF.

Comments on this clonotype: A read error may account for a junction end that differs from germline. This chain links TRBV10-3 with TRBJ2-3, with 7 nucleotides matching TRBD2. The germline V gene has CDR1 ENHRY and CDR2 SYGVKD. The CDR3 contains 14 residues. The CDR3 region has the DNA TGTGCCATCAGGGGGGGGGGAGCCTCAGACACGCAGTATTTC. It encodes CAIRGGGASDTQYF.

There are a few counts of this clonotype. The chain recombines TRBV6-1 with TRBJ2-5; 12 nucleotides agree with TRBD1. The CDR3 loop spans 16 amino acids. Looked up from germline, CDR1 is MNHNS and CDR2 is SASEGT. The trim removed 3 bases at V and 5 bases at J, leaving 7 bases unmatched. As DNA, the CDR3 is TGTGCCAGCAGTGAGATGGGGACAGGGGGCTATGAGACCCAGTACTTC. Translating it yields CASSEMGTGGYETQYF.